This passage covers 27 T cell receptor beta chains from one sample sequenced in a study of blood T cell repertoires in COVID-19. Profiling relied on immunoSEQ multiplex PCR, and the TCRdb table lists in-frame clones only, not all of them. Here the sample spans approximately 250,000 clones, around 90% being singletons. Sequencing used PBMCs or T cells enriched from blood (not recorded which). The source is a man aged 40-49 years who had been exposed to COVID-19.

The V and J genes are TRBV19 and TRBJ2-5; D unclear. The germline V gene encodes CDR1 LNHDA and CDR2 SQIVND (reference sequence). Trimming shortened V by 0 bases and J by 6 bases, and 11 bases separated the two germline ends. This CDR3 is 14 amino acids long. The CDR3: CASSIDLNSQTQYF. The CDR3 DNA reads TGTGCCAGTAGTATAGATTTGAACAGCCAGACCCAGTACTTC.

Here the CDR3 DNA reads TGTGCCAGCAGCGTCCGGGACTCGGCGACGTCTGAAGCTTTCTTT. Amino acid sequence: CASSVRDSATSEAFF. This sequence joins TRBV9 and TRBJ1-1; D is perhaps TRBD1 (5 bases). The CDR3 loop spans 15 amino acids. Trimming cost V 2 bases and J 6 bases, with 17 bases left between them. CDR1 SGDLS and CDR2 YYNGEE come from the germline V gene.

The V and J genes are TRBV6-5 and TRBJ1-1; 7 nucleotides match TRBD1. From germline, CDR1 is MNHEY and CDR2 SVGAGI. The CDR3 has 14 residues. V shed 6 bases and J 6 bases; nucleotides not matched to a gene: 10. CDR3 loop: CASSWQQGSAEAFF. The CDR3 DNA sequence: TGTGCCAGCAGCTGGCAACAGGGGTCGGCTGAAGCTTTCTTT.

This clone was counted once. The chain combines TRBV27 with TRBJ2-5, with 11 bases fitting TRBD1. The CDR3 consists of 17 residues. Germline V gene data show CDR1 as MNHEY and CDR2 as SMNVEV (reference sequence). V trimming: 8 bases; J trimming: 3 bases; junction bases outside the gene matches: 14. Here the CDR3 DNA reads TGTGCCAGCGCCCTTCACCCTCCGGGACAGGGGGAAGAGACCCAGTACTTC. This gives the protein CASALHPPGQGEETQYF.

The rearrangement uses TRBV3-1 (or the pseudogene TRBV3-2) and TRBJ2-3; 14 bases map to TRBD2. Germline V lookup: CDR1 LGHDT, CDR2 YNNKEL (reference sequence). The CDR3 length is 16 residues. The V and J ends lost 6 bases and 10 bases, in that order; junction bases with no gene match: 12. CDR3 sequence reads: CASREAGTSGSLAQYF. The DNA for the CDR3 is TGTGCCAGCAGGGAGGCCGGGACTAGCGGGAGTCTGGCGCAGTATTTT.

The chain couples TRBV14 to TRBJ2-7; a weak D match, TRBD1 (6 bases). Trimming took 0 bases from V and 3 from J, leaving 12 bases between them. There are 15 residues in the CDR3. In germline, CDR1 is SGHDN, CDR2 FVKESK. The DNA of the CDR3 is TGTGCCAGCAGCCAAGAAGGGGGTAAGAGCTACGAGCAGTACTTC. This codes for CASSQEGGKSYEQYF.

The chain combines TRBV12-5 with TRBJ2-1; the match to TRBD2 covers 10 bases. The germline V gene has CDR1 LGHNT and CDR2 FRNRAP. The CDR3 totals 15 residues. V dropped 2 bases and J dropped 7; count of bases not matched to a gene: 5. The CDR3: CASGLSASGSNEQFF. The CDR3 DNA follows: TGTGCTAGTGGTTTGTCGGCTAGCGGGAGTAATGAGCAGTTCTTC.

This clone was observed a single time. This CDR3 reads CAISGGDLASYGYTF. The CDR3 DNA is TGTGCCATCAGTGGGGGAGACCTTGCCTCCTATGGCTACACCTTC. The chain carries TRBV10-3 and TRBJ1-2; D not resolved. The V end lost 4 bases, the J end lost 4 bases, and 16 bases lay between the germline ends. This CDR3 contains 15 residues. Germline assignment: CDR1 ENHRY and CDR2 SYGVKD.

This clone was seen only once. CDR3 bases: TGTGCCAGCTCACCCATACCGGGAGAAGAAGCTTTCTTT. Protein product: CASSPIPGEEAFF. This rearrangement joins TRBV18 to TRBJ1-1; D unresolved. CDR1 and CDR2 (germline): KGHSH, LQKENI. The CDR3 contains 13 residues. The V gene lost 3 bases and the J gene lost 8 bases, with 13 bases spanning the gap.

The chain links TRBV6-5 to TRBJ1-1, with a tentative D call TRBD1 (5 bases). This CDR3 spans 13 amino acids. The V end lost 8 bases, the J end lost 5 bases, and 15 bases lay between the germline ends. The germline V gene has CDR1 MNHEY and CDR2 SVGAGI. CDR3 residues: CASQISGKTEAFF. The CDR3 DNA sequence: TGTGCCAGCCAGATATCAGGGAAGACTGAAGCTTTCTTT.

This clone was observed once. This chain connects TRBV19 to TRBJ1-5; no clear D gene. The V and J ends lost 0 bases and 7 bases respectively, with 25 bases between them. This CDR3 is 19 amino acids long. Germline lookup yields CDR1 LNHDA and CDR2 SQIVND (reference sequence). CDR3 residues: CASSIDFHEEYGWFQPQHF. The CDR3 bases are TGTGCCAGTAGTATAGATTTTCACGAAGAGTATGGTTGGTTCCAGCCCCAGCATTTT.

This clone was seen a single time. The chain is built from TRBV3-1 (or the pseudogene TRBV3-2) and TRBJ1-4, with no clear D. The CDR3 runs 15 residues. The V gene lost 0 bases and the J gene lost 6 bases, with 11 bases spanning the gap. Germline-derived CDR1 and CDR2 are LGHDT and YNNKEL (reference sequence). The CDR3 protein is CASSQESRYHEKLFF. CDR3 in DNA: TGTGCCAGCAGCCAAGAAAGCCGATACCATGAAAAACTGTTTTTT.

The chain is built from TRBV6-5 and TRBJ2-2; no definite D call. The V gene's germline CDR1 is MNHEY and CDR2 SVGAGI. The CDR3 extends over 14 amino acids. The germline V and J ends were trimmed by 2 bases and 2 bases, with 6 bases remaining between them. The CDR3 loop is CASSYRGNTGELFF. The CDR3 DNA reads TGTGCCAGCAGTTACCGAGGTAACACCGGGGAGCTGTTTTTT.

The chain is built from TRBV5-4 and TRBJ2-7, with 12 positions matching TRBD2. Per germline, CDR1 SGHNT and CDR2 YYREEE (reference sequence). Unmatched junction bases numbered 3, after V lost 3 bases and J lost 2 bases. The CDR3 totals 15 residues. The CDR3 region is CASSSRTSGTYEQYF. The CDR3 bases are TGTGCCAGCAGCTCAAGGACTAGCGGGACCTACGAGCAGTACTTC.

The chain has TRBV7-8 and TRBJ2-1; 8 nucleotides agree with TRBD1. The CDR3 is made up of 16 amino acids. J lost 4 bases, V lost 5 bases, and 10 bases had no gene match. The germline V gene has CDR1 SGHVS and CDR2 FQNEAQ. CDR3 loop: CASSQGAGTGYNEQFF. CDR3 DNA: TGTGCCAGCAGCCAAGGAGCCGGGACAGGATACAATGAGCAGTTCTTC. The full variable domain, rest sourced from reference TRBV7-8 and TRBJ2-1, is GAGVSQSPRYKVAKRGQDVALRCDPISGHVSLFWYQQALGQGPEFLTYFQNEAQLDKSGLPSDRFFAERPEGSVSTLKIQRTQQEDSAVYLCASSQGAGTGYNEQFFGPGTRLTVL.

CDR3 loop: CASSRRQGVVGDTQYF. DNA of the CDR3: TGTGCCAGCAGCCGTAGACAGGGGGTTGTCGGGGATACGCAGTATTTT. The V call is TRBV27, the J call TRBJ2-3, with 9 bases identical to TRBD1. The germline CDR1 and CDR2 sequences are MNHEY and SMNVEV (reference sequence). J was trimmed by 6 bases and V by 6 bases; bases with no gene match: 13. CDR3 length: 16 amino acids.

The chain uses TRBV3-1 (or the pseudogene TRBV3-2) and TRBJ2-7; D is unclear. The germline CDR1 and CDR2 sequences are LGHDT and YNNKEL (reference sequence). This CDR3 spans 15 amino acids. The germline V and J ends were trimmed by 4 bases and 1 base, with 14 bases remaining between them. CDR3 residues: CASSPAPLGSYEQYF. CDR3 nucleotide sequence: TGTGCCAGCAGCCCAGCCCCGCTAGGATCCTACGAGCAGTACTTC.

This chain joins TRBV19 and TRBJ1-2; weak D call: TRBD1 (5 bases). The CDR3 loop spans 13 amino acids. V was trimmed by 5 bases and J by 7 bases, leaving 14 bases between them. From germline, CDR1 is LNHDA and CDR2 SQIVND (reference sequence). This CDR3 reads CASSVDMLLGYTF. The CDR3 DNA reads TGTGCCAGTAGTGTGGACATGCTCCTTGGCTACACCTTC.

In DNA form, the CDR3 reads TGTGCCAGCAGCCCCCACCTCGGGAGAAGGGACACTGAAGCTTTCTTT. This translates into CASSPHLGRRDTEAFF. The chain has TRBV11-1 and TRBJ1-1; D not certain. Germline CDR1 and CDR2: SGHAT and FQDESV (reference sequence). Trimming removed 5 bases at V and 3 bases at J, with 19 bases between. The CDR3 covers 16 residues.

The V call is TRBV5-6, the J call TRBJ2-7; the D is unclear. The CDR3 has 14 amino acids. V lost 6 bases to trimming and J lost 4 bases, with 17 bases between them. Germline V gene lookup returns CDR1 SGHDT and CDR2 YYEEEE. In DNA, the CDR3 is TGTGCCAGCACTGGGCGAACAGTAGAATACGAGCAGTACTTC. Encoded protein: CASTGRTVEYEQYF.

The chain recombines TRBV27 with TRBJ1-1, with D possibly being TRBD1 (6 bases). CDR3 length: 14 amino acids. V lost 2 bases, J lost 5 bases, and 12 bases lay in between. The germline V gene has CDR1 MNHEY and CDR2 SMNVEV (reference sequence). The CDR3 region has the DNA TGTGCCAGCAGTTTAGGGGGCTACACTACTGAAGCTTTCTTT. This encodes CASSLGGYTTEAFF.

The rearrangement joins TRBV21-1 to TRBJ1-5; the table assigns TRBD1, which was not confirmed against the DNA. TRBV21-1 counts as a pseudogene. The CDR3 spans 13 residues. CDR3 region: CASSKIRGWPQHF. As DNA, the CDR3 is TGTGCCAGCAGCAAAATAAGGGGATGGCCCCAGCATTTT.

The chain uses TRBV6-6 and TRBJ2-2, with 7 bases that match TRBD2. This CDR3 contains 13 residues. V lost 7 bases to trimming and J lost 6 bases; unmatched junction nucleotides: 5. Germline V gene sequence: CDR1 MNHNY, CDR2 SVGAGI (reference sequence). Here the CDR3 DNA reads TGTGCCAGCATCCAGGGACTATCCGGGGAGCTGTTTTTT. Translating it yields CASIQGLSGELFF.

This chain joins TRBV2 and TRBJ2-3, with 7 bases that match TRBD2. From germline, CDR1 is SNHLY and CDR2 FYNNEI. Germline trimming cut 10 bases from V and 4 bases from J; bases unmatched to any gene: 11. This CDR3 has 14 residues. CDR3 sequence reads: CATRKRGPPDTQYF. Written as DNA, the CDR3 is TGTGCCACCAGGAAGCGGGGACCGCCAGATACGCAGTATTTT.

The V and J genes are TRBV19 and TRBJ1-6; 8 nucleotides agree with TRBD1. V lost 6 bases and J lost 3; bases outside the gene matches: 7. Looked up from germline, CDR1 is LNHDA and CDR2 is SQIVND (reference sequence). The CDR3 sequence is 16 residues long. CDR3 coding DNA: TGTGCCAGTAGCCATGACGGGACAGGCTATAATTCACCCCTCCACTTT. Amino acid sequence: CASSHDGTGYNSPLHF.

The chain links TRBV24-1 to TRBJ2-5; the D gene is possibly TRBD1 (5 bases). The CDR3 has 15 amino acids. The V gene lost 4 bases and the J gene lost 5 bases, with 16 bases spanning the gap. Germline V gene lookup returns CDR1 KGHDR and CDR2 SFDVKD. The CDR3 region has the DNA TGTGCCACCAGTGACCCAGGGCCTTCGGAGGAGACCCAGTACTTC. It translates to CATSDPGPSEETQYF.

The chain has TRBV30 and TRBJ2-7, with 11 nucleotides matching TRBD2. The CDR3 runs 15 residues. V lost 1 base and J lost 1; bases outside the gene matches: 3. Germline V gene lookup returns CDR1 GTSNPN and CDR2 SVGIG (reference sequence). The CDR3, as DNA: TGTGCCTGGAGTGGGGCTAGCGGGAGGTCCTACGAGCAGTACTTC. Its translation is CAWSGASGRSYEQYF.